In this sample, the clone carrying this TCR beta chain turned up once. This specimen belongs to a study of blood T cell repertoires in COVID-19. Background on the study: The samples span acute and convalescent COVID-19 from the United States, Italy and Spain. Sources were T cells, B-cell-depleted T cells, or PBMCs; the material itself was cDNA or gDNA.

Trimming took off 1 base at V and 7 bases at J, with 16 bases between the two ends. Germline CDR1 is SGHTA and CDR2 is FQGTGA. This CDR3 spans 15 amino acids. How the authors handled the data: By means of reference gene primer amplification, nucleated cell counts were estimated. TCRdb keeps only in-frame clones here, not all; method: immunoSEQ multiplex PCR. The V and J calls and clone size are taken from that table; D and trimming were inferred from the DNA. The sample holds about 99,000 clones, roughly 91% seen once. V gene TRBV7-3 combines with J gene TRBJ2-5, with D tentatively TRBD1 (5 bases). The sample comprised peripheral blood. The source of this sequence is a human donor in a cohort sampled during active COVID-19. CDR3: CASSLSVGPIWTQYF. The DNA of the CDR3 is TGTGCCAGCAGCTTAAGTGTGGGGCCCATCTGGACCCAGTACTTC.